This TCR beta chain was identified during a study of blood T cell repertoires in COVID-19. Across the whole study: Sample material is recorded as cDNA or gDNA derived from T cells, B-cell-depleted T cells, or PBMCs.

There are 18 residues in the CDR3. Germline assignment: CDR1 KGHSH and CDR2 LQKENI. J lost 7 bases, V lost 6 bases, and 16 bases had no gene match. Measured with immunoSEQ multiplex PCR; TCRdb has only the in-frame clones, and not every one. The sample includes some 150,000 clones, 65% to 85% of them seen just once. The gene calls are TRBV18 and TRBJ1-5; 12 bases are shared with TRBD1. The material sequenced was peripheral blood. The TCR sequence derives from a woman between 45 and 60 years old with acute or convalescent COVID-19. CDR3 protein: CASSLSAPGQGAKQPQHF. The CDR3 coding sequence is TGTGCCAGCTCTCTCTCGGCGCCGGGACAGGGGGCGAAGCAGCCCCAGCATTTT. Combining the CDR3 with reference TRBV18 and TRBJ1-5 gives the whole variable domain NAGVMQNPRHLVRRRGQEARLRCSPMKGHSHVYWYRQLPEEGLKFMVYLQKENIIDESGMPKERFSAEFPKEGPSILRIQQVVRGDSAAYFCASSLSAPGQGAKQPQHFGDGTRLSIL.